Sequencing of this T cell receptor beta chain was carried out in a study of T-cell memory formation after mild COVID-19. In the study overall: TCR clustering was largely donor specific. Study-wide points: Among contracting clones, CD4+ were mainly CM/EM and CD8+ enriched in EMRA. Pre-infection memory already had some responding clones, implying cross-reactive memory joined.

Sample barcodes and UMIs were carried by the TCR alpha and TCR beta cDNA libraries that 5'RACE generated with constant-segment primers. A single record per CDR3 protein comes from TCRdb applying MiXCR to the 5' RACE reads. The sample holds 550,000 to 700,000 distinct CDR3 sequences; 15% to 20% are singletons and the top ten take around 11%. Germline-derived CDR1 and CDR2 are LNHNV and YYDKDF (reference sequence). The CDR3 length is 17 residues. Trimming cost V 4 bases and J 0 bases; bases outside gene matches: 10. A few counts support this clonotype. Its antigen is currently unknown. The sequencing input was PBMCs or a T cell subset sorted from them (not recorded which). The TCR was taken from an adult woman who had mild COVID-19 (a few samples of this study predate the infection). Cell type and time point are not known. The chain has TRBV15 and TRBJ2-7; 9 nucleotides match TRBD1. In nucleotides, the CDR3 is TGTGCCACCAGCACGAAAGCCGGGACAGGGTCCTCCTACGAGCAGTACTTC. This gives the protein CATSTKAGTGSSYEQYF.